These 28 T cell receptor beta chains originate from one sample sequenced in a study of blood T cell repertoires in COVID-19. Produced via immunoSEQ multiplex PCR; TCRdb's table is partial and in-frame only. Among tens of thousands of clones listed, just over 90% were seen once. The sequencing input was peripheral blood. These receptors were taken from an older man with active COVID-19.

The DNA of the CDR3 is TGTGCCAGCAGCACGCTACCTGGAGAGAAACTGTTTTTT. Translating it yields CASSTLPGEKLFF. The chain combines TRBV3-1 (or the pseudogene TRBV3-2) with TRBJ1-4; D gene unclear. The CDR3 spans 13 residues. Trimming shortened V by 5 bases and J by 11 bases, and 15 bases separated the two germline ends. Germline V gives CDR1 LGHDT, CDR2 YNNKEL (reference sequence).

This clone was seen more than once but under ten times. The chain has TRBV18 and TRBJ1-5; maybe TRBD1 (5 bases). V was shortened by 2 bases and J by 9 bases, with 26 bases between the two germline ends. CDR1 KGHSH and CDR2 LQKENI come from the germline V gene. CDR3 length: 18 residues. Written as DNA, the CDR3 is TGTGCCAGCTCACCATTAAGTATAGGGGCAGACCAGTCGCGGCCCCAGCATTTT. It codes for CASSPLSIGADQSRPQHF.

The chain recombines TRBV3-1 (or the pseudogene TRBV3-2) with TRBJ2-6; the D gene is possibly TRBD1 (5 bases). The germline V gene encodes CDR1 LGHDT and CDR2 YNNKEL (reference sequence). With 4 bases removed from V and 2 bases from J, the gap between germline ends came to 12 bases. The CDR3 length is 16 residues. The CDR3 coding sequence is TGTGCCAGCAGCCCCGCAGGGCAAGCTGGGGCCAACGTCCTGACTTTC. It is translated as CASSPAGQAGANVLTF.

The chain carries TRBV3-1 (or the pseudogene TRBV3-2) and TRBJ2-3, with TRBD2 identical over 14 bases. With 4 bases clipped from V and 3 bases from J, the junction kept 3 bases outside the gene matches. CDR3 length: 16 amino acids. CDR1 is LGHDT, CDR2 YNNKEL, per germline (reference sequence). The DNA of the CDR3 is TGTGCCAGCAGCCGTCGGACTAGCGGGGGGACAGATACGCAGTATTTT. It specifies CASSRRTSGGTDTQYF.

The chain has TRBV19 and TRBJ2-3, with 14 bases identical to TRBD2. V lost 5 bases, J lost 3 bases, and 7 bases stayed unmatched. This CDR3 is 17 amino acids long. Germline CDR1 LNHDA, CDR2 SQIVND (reference sequence). CDR3 in amino acids: CASSPGLAGGPTDTQYF. CDR3 DNA sequence: TGTGCCAGTAGTCCCGGACTAGCGGGGGGACCGACAGATACGCAGTATTTT.

This chain links TRBV11-1 with TRBJ1-2, with a possible D match to TRBD1 (5 bases). CDR1 is SGHAT and CDR2 is FQDESV in the germline V gene (reference sequence). Trimming shortened V by 5 bases and J by 2 bases, and 12 bases separated the two germline ends. The CDR3 is made up of 14 amino acids. The CDR3 DNA follows: TGTGCCAGCAGCCCGGATGCAGGGAACTATGGCTACACCTTC. Residues: CASSPDAGNYGYTF.

The rearrangement uses TRBV2 and TRBJ2-7, with D possibly matching TRBD1 (5 bases). This CDR3 region has 12 residues. Germline CDR1 is SNHLY and CDR2 is FYNNEI. Trimming removed 4 bases at V and 3 bases at J, with 7 bases between. CDR3 sequence reads: CASSGQIYEQYF. In nucleotides, the CDR3 is TGTGCCAGCAGTGGACAGATCTACGAGCAGTACTTC.

The chain links TRBV3-1 (or the pseudogene TRBV3-2) to TRBJ2-7; the D is unclear. The V gene's germline CDR1 is LGHDT and CDR2 YNNKEL (reference sequence). The CDR3 contains 13 residues. The V end was cut by 1 base, the J end by 6 bases, with 10 bases between. Here the CDR3 DNA reads TGTGCCAGCAGCCAAGGATATCAGGCCGAGCAGTACTTC. As protein: CASSQGYQAEQYF.

This sequence joins TRBV10-3 and TRBJ1-1; 11 positions match TRBD1. The J segment lost 1 base and the V segment lost 10 bases, leaving 5 bases of the junction unmatched. The germline V gene has CDR1 ENHRY and CDR2 SYGVKD. CDR3 length: 14 amino acids. In DNA, the CDR3 is TGTGCCACCGAAGGACAGGGGGCGAACACTGAAGCTTTCTTT. Its translation is CATEGQGANTEAFF.

The V gene is TRBV18, the J gene TRBJ2-2, with D tentatively TRBD1 (5 bases). From germline, CDR1 is KGHSH and CDR2 LQKENI. CDR3 size: 16 residues. Trimming removed 2 bases from V and 6 bases from J, with 16 bases in between. This CDR3 reads CASSPTGQGYPGELFF. CDR3 bases: TGTGCCAGCTCACCAACCGGACAAGGGTATCCCGGGGAGCTGTTTTTT.

V is TRBV5-6 and J is TRBJ1-5; TRBD1 matches at 7 bases. Germline loops: CDR1 SGHDT, CDR2 YYEEEE. The CDR3 consists of 16 residues. V lost 3 bases to trimming and J lost 5 bases; unmatched junction nucleotides: 11. The DNA of the CDR3 is TGTGCCAGCAGCTCCACGGTGGGACAGCCCCATCAGCCCCAGCATTTT. It is translated as CASSSTVGQPHQPQHF.

The genes are TRBV29-1 and TRBJ2-1; TRBD2 matches 16 bases. V dropped 7 bases and J dropped 9; count of bases not matched to a gene: 12. CDR1 and CDR2 (germline): SQVTM, ANQGSEA. The CDR3 has 16 residues. The CDR3 DNA reads TGCAGCGCCTATACCGGGACTAGCGGGAGGGCAATTGAGCAGTTCTTC. It specifies CSAYTGTSGRAIEQFF.

The chain recombines TRBV2 with TRBJ2-7, with D possibly being TRBD2 (5 bases). Germline V CDR1 and CDR2: SNHLY, FYNNEI. The CDR3 has 12 amino acids. The ends were cut back, 10 bases at V and 2 bases at J, with 12 bases in the middle. The CDR3 reads CATTRGTYEQYF. In nucleotides, the CDR3 is TGTGCCACTACCCGGGGTACCTACGAGCAGTACTTC. The variable domain in full, with the rest retrieved from reference TRBV2 and TRBJ2-7, is EPEVTQTPSHQVTQMGQEVILRCVPISNHLYFYWYRQILGQKVEFLVSFYNNEISEKSEIFDDQFSVERPDGSNFTLKIRSTKLEDSAMYFCATTRGTYEQYFGPGTRLTVT.

This chain uses TRBV6-5 with TRBJ2-1, with a tentative D call TRBD2 (5 bases). The germline V and J ends were trimmed by 6 bases and 5 bases, with 17 bases remaining between them. CDR1 and CDR2 (germline): MNHEY, SVGAGI. There are 15 residues in the CDR3. This CDR3 reads CASSRHRAENNEQFF. CDR3 bases: TGTGCCAGCAGCCGCCATCGAGCGGAAAACAATGAGCAGTTCTTC.

The rearrangement joins TRBV10-3 to TRBJ2-1; 10 positions match TRBD1. This CDR3 is built from 15 residues. Unmatched junction bases numbered 4, after V lost 3 bases and J lost 5 bases. Germline loops: CDR1 ENHRY, CDR2 SYGVKD. The CDR3 loop is CAISDWDRGHNEQFF. CDR3 sequence (DNA): TGTGCCATCAGTGATTGGGACAGGGGCCACAATGAGCAGTTCTTC.

The J gene is TRBJ2-7, the V gene TRBV27; the match to TRBD1 covers 8 bases. The CDR3 length is 15 residues. The V gene's germline CDR1 is MNHEY and CDR2 SMNVEV (reference sequence). J lost 2 bases, V lost 5 bases, and 8 bases had no gene match. The CDR3 DNA reads TGTGCCAGCAGTCCAGGACAGGGCGGTACCTACGAGCAGTACTTC. Amino acid sequence: CASSPGQGGTYEQYF.

J is TRBJ1-2 and V is TRBV5-1, with 8 bases fitting TRBD1. This CDR3 is 16 amino acids long. Germline V gene sequence: CDR1 SGHRS, CDR2 YFSETQ. J lost 7 bases, V lost 4 bases, and 15 bases had no gene match. As DNA, the CDR3 is TGCGCCAGCAGCATAACCCCAGGGGGCCACCAGACTGGCTACACCTTC. It codes for CASSITPGGHQTGYTF.

The rearrangement uses TRBV6-2 or TRBV6-3 and TRBJ2-4; 12 bases agree with TRBD2. V shed 6 bases, J shed 3 bases, and the junction held 3 bases outside the gene matches. This CDR3 is 15 amino acids long. Germline assignment: CDR1 MNHEY and CDR2 SVGEGT. CDR3 DNA sequence: TGTGCCAGCAGCCTAGCGGGGGGGGTCAAAAACATTCAGTACTTC. Residues: CASSLAGGVKNIQYF.

The chain has TRBV9 and TRBJ2-2; D might be TRBD1 (5 bases). Trimming pared 3 bases from V and 10 bases from J, leaving 22 bases between. Germline CDR1 is SGDLS and CDR2 is YYNGEE. CDR3 length: 16 residues. The CDR3 region has the DNA TGTGCCAGCAGCGCGGTTAGTGGCAGGGTATCTGAGGAGCTGTTTTTT. Translating it yields CASSAVSGRVSEELFF.

The J gene is TRBJ2-1, the V gene TRBV24-1; a possible D gene is TRBD1 (6 bases). Germline V CDR1 and CDR2: KGHDR, SFDVKD. V gave up 4 bases and J gave up 0 bases, with 12 bases separating them. CDR3 length equals 16 residues. The DNA of the CDR3 is TGTGCCACCAGTGACCCAACAGGGTACTCCTACAATGAGCAGTTCTTC. Its protein is CATSDPTGYSYNEQFF.

The V and J genes are TRBV13 and TRBJ2-3; perhaps TRBD2 as D (6 bases). Germline-derived CDR1 and CDR2 are PRHDT and FYEKMQ (reference sequence). Trimming took 5 bases from V and 4 from J, leaving 10 bases between them. This CDR3 contains 13 residues. The CDR3 here is CASSPGRSDTQYF. In DNA, the CDR3 is TGTGCCAGCAGCCCGGGGAGGTCAGATACGCAGTATTTT.

The count of this clone is one. The rearrangement joins TRBV7-2 to TRBJ2-2; TRBD1 matches 9 bases. Germline values: CDR1 SGHTA, CDR2 FQGNSA. This CDR3 contains 13 residues. With 7 bases clipped from V and 6 bases from J, the junction kept 3 bases outside the gene matches. CDR3 bases: TGTGCCAGCATCAGGGACAGGGCCGGGGAGCTGTTTTTT. Translated: CASIRDRAGELFF.

V and J are TRBV19 and TRBJ1-2; TRBD1 is a possible D gene (6 bases). Germline CDR1 and CDR2: LNHDA and SQIVND (reference sequence). The CDR3 contains 16 residues. V was trimmed by 4 bases and J by 3 bases, leaving 18 bases between them. The CDR3 loop is CASSTHGRGTDYGYTF. In nucleotides, the CDR3 is TGTGCCAGTAGTACCCACGGCAGGGGCACGGACTATGGCTACACCTTC.

J is TRBJ1-1 and V is TRBV18, with D possibly matching TRBD1 (5 bases). CDR1 and CDR2 from the germline V gene are KGHSH and LQKENI. V gave up 3 bases and J gave up 3 bases, with 14 bases separating them. The CDR3 length is 15 residues. The CDR3 spells CASSPGEGWYTEAFF. DNA of the CDR3: TGTGCCAGCTCACCCGGGGAGGGGTGGTACACTGAAGCTTTCTTT.

J is TRBJ2-2 and V is TRBV6-2 or TRBV6-3; D call uncertain. Trimming stripped 0 bases from V and 1 base from J, with 6 bases between. The CDR3 extends over 15 amino acids. Germline assignment: CDR1 MNHEY and CDR2 SVGEGT. CDR3 bases: TGTGCCAGCAGTTACTCCCTCGTGAACACCGGGGAGCTGTTTTTT. As protein: CASSYSLVNTGELFF.

The chain recombines TRBV23-1 with TRBJ1-6; 7 bases agree with TRBD1. TRBV23-1 is sorted into the ORF group, with uncertain function. J lost 5 bases, V lost 0 bases, and 10 bases had no gene match. There are 18 residues in the CDR3. Here the CDR3 DNA reads TGCGCCAGCAGTCAATCGAGTCCGGGCAGGGGGGATAATTCACCCCTCCACTTT. Translation: CASSQSSPGRGDNSPLHF.

This sequence joins TRBV27 and TRBJ2-3; D is undetermined. The CDR3 totals 12 residues. V was clipped by 5 bases and J by 3 bases, with 6 bases between them. Germline V gene sequence: CDR1 MNHEY, CDR2 SMNVEV (reference sequence). CDR3 sequence: CASSPRTDTQYF. CDR3 DNA sequence: TGTGCCAGCAGTCCTCGTACAGATACGCAGTATTTT.

This chain links TRBV19 with TRBJ1-1; TRBD1 matches at 8 bases. The ends lost 6 bases at V and 5 bases at J; junction bases unmatched: 2. Per the germline V gene, CDR1 is LNHDA and CDR2 is SQIVND (reference sequence). This CDR3 is built from 12 residues. The CDR3 coding sequence is TGTGCCAGTAGCAGGGGGCGAACTGAAGCTTTCTTT. Translating gives CASSRGRTEAFF.